This entry lists 24 T cell receptor beta chains sequenced from one sample in a study of T cell clonality in common variable immunodeficiency. The repertoire was sequenced with immunoSEQ multiplex PCR; TCRdb's copy has only in-frame clones and lacks some. This sample has 40,000 to 55,000 clones and no singletons, with about 6% in the ten largest. Sequencing was carried out using peripheral blood mononuclear cells. The source is a person aged 18 to 75 in good health.

A few counts support this clone. The CDR3 sequence is CASSIGLTADYTF. CDR3 DNA, as far as it was read: TGTGCCAGTAGTATAGGCCTGACAGCTGAC. The genes are TRBV19 and TRBJ1-2, with D perhaps matching TRBD1 (5 bases). The read ends 3 residues before the CDR3 terminus; that terminus is restored from the germline J gene. Germline lookup yields CDR1 LNHDA and CDR2 SQIVND (reference sequence). The CDR3 extends over 13 amino acids.

This clone appeared a few times. The read halts 3 residues ahead of the CDR3 end, with the missing end drawn from the germline J gene. This chain links TRBV7-9 with TRBJ1-2; possibly TRBD1 for D (6 bases). The CDR3 runs to 14 residues. CDR1 SEHNR and CDR2 FQNEAQ come from the germline V gene (reference sequence). The covered CDR3 bases are TGTGCCAGCAGCTTAGCGGGGGGCGGGGGTGAC. Its protein product is CASSLAGGGGD. The whole CDR3 sequence is CASSLAGGGGDYTF.

This clone was seen at least ten times. The read is 3 residues too short to cover the CDR3 end, so that end is filled in from the germline J gene. V and J are TRBV7-6 and TRBJ2-1, with unresolved D. Germline CDR1 is SGHVS and CDR2 is FNYEAQ. V was cut by 0 bases and J by 6 bases, with 6 bases left in between. The CDR3 runs 13 residues. The CDR3 bases that were read are TGTGCCAGCAGCTTAGCACATACCAATGAG. It translates to CASSLAHTNE. The full CDR3 protein is CASSLAHTNEQFF.

This clone was counted between two and nine times. From the germline J gene comes the end of the CDR3, since the read stops 3 residues before it. V gene TRBV7-2 combines with J gene TRBJ1-2, with TRBD1 as a possible D gene (5 bases). CDR1 is SGHTA and CDR2 is FQGNSA in the germline V gene. The CDR3 totals 15 residues. The CDR3 sequence: CASSFVGGSYNDYTF. The sequenced part of the CDR3 DNA is TGTGCCAGCAGCTTTGTGGGGGGATCGTACAATGAC. Together with reference TRBV7-2 and TRBJ1-2, the CDR3 gives the full variable domain: GAGVSQSPSNKVTEKGKDVELRCDPISGHTALYWYRQSLGQGLEFLIYFQGNSAPDKSGLPSDRFSAERTGGSVSTLTIQRTQQEDSAVYLCASSFVGGSYNDYTFGSGTRLTVV.

In its sample, this clone was seen many times. The CDR3 bases that were read are TGTGCCATCAGTGAGACACAGAATTCACCC. Amino acids: CAISETQNSP. The CDR3 in full is CAISETQNSPLHF. The V and J genes are TRBV10-3 and TRBJ1-6, with D uncertain. The read comes to an end 3 residues before the CDR3 does, leaving the germline J gene to fill in the end. Germline V gene sequence: CDR1 ENHRY, CDR2 SYGVKD. The length of the CDR3 is 13 residues. V was clipped by 2 bases and J by 7 bases, with 6 bases between them.

This clone has a count of ten or more. Read data end 3 residues before the CDR3 end; the end is taken from the germline J gene. The chain carries TRBV9 and TRBJ1-1, with a tentative D call TRBD1 (5 bases). Germline V gene lookup returns CDR1 SGDLS and CDR2 YYNGEE. Trimming shortened V by 0 bases and J by 4 bases, and 7 bases separated the two germline ends. The length of the CDR3 is 13 residues. The CDR3 region is CASSVERGTEAFF. CDR3 DNA, as far as it was read: TGTGCCAGCAGCGTAGAAAGGGGCACTGAA.

The table lists this clone with many counts. Sequencing ends 3 residues short of the CDR3 end; the germline J gene provides the rest. The V gene is TRBV28, the J gene TRBJ2-2, with a possible D match to TRBD1 (5 bases). This CDR3 is built from 13 residues. Germline lookup yields CDR1 MDHEN and CDR2 SYDVKM. Trimming cost V 4 bases and J 5 bases, with 8 bases left between them. The CDR3 bases that were read are TGTGCCAGCAGTTCAAGGGGAACCGGGGAG. It yields the protein CASSSRGTGE. The full CDR3 is CASSSRGTGELFF.

This clone was counted many times. The CDR3 extends 3 residues past the end of the read, so its final part is completed from the germline J gene. V and J are TRBV11-2 and TRBJ2-1; D gene uncertain. The CDR3 loop spans 13 amino acids. CDR1 is SGHAT and CDR2 is FQNNGV in the germline V gene. With 1 base removed from V and 8 bases from J, the gap between germline ends came to 9 bases. The CDR3: CASSLGPSDEQFF. CDR3 DNA, as far as it was read: TGTGCCAGCAGCTTAGGCCCCAGTGATGAG.

The sample holds many counts of this clone. Read data end 3 residues before the CDR3 end; the end is taken from the germline J gene. This chain joins TRBV20-1 and TRBJ2-2; TRBD1 is a possible D gene (6 bases). This CDR3 has 13 amino acids. Germline V gives CDR1 DFQATT, CDR2 SNEGSKA (reference sequence). CDR3 protein: CSAKTGVNEKLFF. CDR3 DNA, as far as it was read: TGCAGTGCCAAGACAGGTGTTAATGAAAAG.

This clone was found many times. CDR3 bases read: TGTGCCAGCAGTCTGGACAGCTCCTACGAG. The encoded protein is CASSLDSSYE. The full CDR3 sequence reads CASSLDSSYEQYF. This chain joins TRBV2 and TRBJ2-7, with D possibly TRBD1 on 6 matching bases. The read terminates 3 residues before the CDR3 end, so the remaining end is supplied by the germline J gene. The CDR3 has 13 residues. V lost 5 bases and J 0 bases, leaving 8 bases between the germline ends. Germline CDR1 reads SNHLY; CDR2 reads FYNNEI.

At least ten counts were recorded for this clone. The read is 3 residues too short to cover the CDR3 end, so that end is filled in from the germline J gene. This chain links TRBV11-2 with TRBJ1-2; D may be TRBD1 (5 bases). This CDR3 has 13 amino acids. Looked up from germline, CDR1 is SGHAT and CDR2 is FQNNGV. Trimming stripped 8 bases from V and 3 bases from J, with 13 bases between. This CDR3 reads CASGVDRYYGYTF. CDR3 DNA (partial): TGTGCCAGCGGAGTAGACAGATACTATGGC.

This clone was observed at least ten times. The missing CDR3 end, 3 residues past where the read stops, is filled in from the germline J gene. The chain couples TRBV14 to TRBJ1-5, with 10 bases fitting TRBD1. The length of the CDR3 is 16 residues. Germline V gene lookup returns CDR1 SGHDN and CDR2 FVKESK. V was pared by 0 bases and J by 7 bases, with 6 bases of the junction left unmatched. Partial CDR3 DNA: TGTGCCAGCAGCCAAGAGGACAGGGGGAACTTGCAGCCC. Residues: CASSQEDRGNLQP. In full, the CDR3 reads CASSQEDRGNLQPQHF.

At least ten counts were recorded for this clone. The read falls 3 residues short of the CDR3 end, and the missing part is taken from the germline J gene. V is TRBV12-3 or TRBV12-4 and J is TRBJ1-6; D is unclear. Between the trimmed V and J ends, which lost 4 bases and 8 bases, there was a span of 3 bases. CDR3 length equals 11 residues. Partial CDR3 DNA: TGTGCCAGCAGTTCGGATTCACCC. Encoded protein: CASSSDSP. The CDR3 in full is CASSSDSPLHF.

As to this clone: The read ends 3 residues early relative to the CDR3; the germline J gene fills the gap. This sequence joins TRBV10-2 and TRBJ1-1; no definite D call. Per germline, CDR1 WSHSY and CDR2 SAAADI. The CDR3 is made up of 12 amino acids. The V end was cut by 7 bases, the J end by 5 bases, with 11 bases between. The part of the CDR3 DNA that was read is TGCGCCAGCAATTTCGGAGGGACTGAA. Translation gives CASNFGGTE. The entire CDR3 sequence reads CASNFGGTEAFF.

This clone was counted at least ten times. The read terminates 3 residues ahead of where the CDR3 ends, so the germline J gene completes it. This sequence joins TRBV5-1 and TRBJ2-1; the match to TRBD2 covers 11 bases. The CDR3 contains 15 residues. V trimming: 3 bases; J trimming: 5 bases; junction bases outside the gene matches: 4. Germline CDR1 and CDR2: SGHRS and YFSETQ. Incomplete CDR3 DNA: TGCGCCAGCAGCTCCAGGGGACTAGCGGACAATGAG. Residues: CASSSRGLADNE. The CDR3 reads in full as CASSSRGLADNEQFF.

This clone has only a few counts. The DNA ends 3 residues before the CDR3 does, and the rest of the CDR3 is filled in from the germline J gene. The gene calls are TRBV6-4 and TRBJ2-1; D is perhaps TRBD1 (6 bases). There are 13 residues in the CDR3. V lost 0 bases, J lost 7 bases, and 7 bases lay in between. CDR1 and CDR2 (germline): MRHNA, SNTAGT. The CDR3 here is CASSDSDRNEQFF. The DNA read from the CDR3 is TGTGCCAGCAGTGACTCGGACAGAAATGAG.

The sample holds many counts of this clone. The read ends 3 residues early relative to the CDR3; the germline J gene fills the gap. The same CDR3 arises from other DNA sequences in this sample as well. This rearrangement joins TRBV10-3 to TRBJ1-2; no clear D. The CDR3 runs to 11 residues. Between the trimmed V and J ends, which lost 8 bases and 6 bases, there was a span of 10 bases. Germline V lookup: CDR1 ENHRY, CDR2 SYGVKD. CDR3 residues: CAILHPDGYTF. The covered CDR3 bases are TGTGCCATCTTACATCCCGATGGC.

This clone was seen at least ten times. The read ends 3 residues early relative to the CDR3; the germline J gene fills the gap. The rearrangement uses TRBV5-6 and TRBJ1-4; D is ambiguous. The length of the CDR3 is 14 residues. Trimming cost V 1 base and J 8 bases, with 12 bases left between them. Germline CDR1 and CDR2: SGHDT and YYEEEE. CDR3: CASSLFQLREKLFF. The CDR3 DNA, read in part, is TGTGCCAGCAGCTTGTTCCAGTTGAGGGAAAAA.

This clone was observed many times. The DNA ends 3 residues before the CDR3 does, and the rest of the CDR3 is filled in from the germline J gene. Other DNA sequences in this specimen translate into the identical CDR3. The rearrangement uses TRBV7-2 and TRBJ2-1; 9 bases fit TRBD2. The CDR3 totals 15 residues. The germline V gene has CDR1 SGHTA and CDR2 FQGNSA. J gave up 7 bases and V 0 bases, and 4 bases lay outside the gene matches. The CDR3 here is CASSLAGLAGNEQFF. The part of the CDR3 DNA that was read is TGTGCCAGCAGCTTAGCGGGACTAGCCGGGAATGAG.

A note on this clone: The read comes to an end 3 residues before the CDR3 does, leaving the germline J gene to fill in the end. This chain joins TRBV7-9 and TRBJ2-2; D gene ambiguous. This CDR3 has 14 residues. The germline CDR1 and CDR2 sequences are SEHNR and FQNEAQ (reference sequence). Partial CDR3 DNA: TGTGCCAGCAGCGCCTATGCAACTAATGAAAAG. Protein product: CASSAYATNEK. The entire CDR3 protein reads CASSAYATNEKLFF.

This clone has only a few counts. The CDR3 goes on 3 residues after the read ends, and that part is filled in from the germline J gene. The V gene is TRBV6-4, the J gene TRBJ2-1; 13 bases align to TRBD2. The CDR3 totals 16 residues. Per the germline V gene, CDR1 is MRHNA and CDR2 is SNTAGT. J was trimmed by 4 bases and V by 4 bases; bases with no gene match: 4. Here the CDR3 reads CASSATTSGGYNEQFF. Partial CDR3 DNA: TGTGCCAGCAGTGCGACGACTAGCGGGGGGTACAATGAG.

In regard to this clone: The sequenced fragment ends 3 residues before the CDR3 boundary, so the rest is inferred from the germline J gene. The chain has TRBV19 and TRBJ2-3, with 10 nucleotides matching TRBD2. Looked up from germline, CDR1 is LNHDA and CDR2 is SQIVND (reference sequence). This CDR3 contains 14 residues. CDR3 region: CASKPTSGEETQYF. The CDR3 bases that were read are TGTGCCAGTAAACCCACTAGCGGGGAGGAGACG.

This clone was counted ten times or more. The sequenced fragment ends 3 residues before the CDR3 boundary, so the rest is inferred from the germline J gene. The sample has other DNA sequences that encode this CDR3 too. The chain uses TRBV5-6 and TRBJ1-4, with 8 bases matching TRBD1. The CDR3 is made up of 13 amino acids. V lost 0 bases and J lost 8; bases outside the gene matches: 0. Germline V gene data show CDR1 as SGHDT and CDR2 as YYEEEE. The DNA read from the CDR3 is TGTGCCAGCAGCTTGGACAGGGGGGAAAAA. Translating gives CASSLDRGEK. The full CDR3 protein reads CASSLDRGEKLFF. The full variable domain, rest sourced from reference TRBV5-6 and TRBJ1-4, is DAGVTQSPTHLIKTRGQQVTLRCSPKSGHDTVSWYQQALGQGPQFIFQYYEEEERQRGNFPDRFSGHQFPNYSSELNVNALLLGDSALYLCASSLDRGEKLFFGSGTQLSVL.

This clone was counted many times. Coverage ceases 3 residues before the CDR3 finishes, and the germline J gene fills in the end. The chain combines TRBV5-5 with TRBJ2-4, with 8 bases lining up with TRBD2. Germline CDR1 SGHKS, CDR2 YYEKEE (reference sequence). The CDR3 runs to 13 residues. V lost 8 bases to trimming and J lost 5 bases; unmatched junction nucleotides: 6. CDR3 loop: CASTGGRENIQYF. Partial CDR3 DNA: TGTGCCAGTACGGGAGGGCGGGAAAACATT.